This T cell receptor beta chain was sequenced in a study of shared clonotypes between healthy human individuals. General study results and limits: Represented diversity, genetic and exposure-history alike, was limited by few donors. Researchers found naive subsets generally carried larger estimated richness than memory subsets.

Repertoires were generated with immunoSEQ multiplex PCR, while TCRdb's copy carries only in-frame clones and drops some. The table includes about 980,000 clones, about 80% detected once. Notes on this clone: Its target is unknown.

Germline V gene lookup returns CDR1 GTSNPN and CDR2 SVGIG (reference sequence). The length of the CDR3 is 15 residues. With 4 bases clipped from V and 14 bases from J, the junction kept 14 bases outside the gene matches. The sequenced sample was memory CD4+ T cells sorted from blood. Subset indicated: CD45RA-negative fraction. The sequence was collected from a man younger than 30 in good health. V is TRBV30 and J is TRBJ1-6, with 10 bases fitting TRBD1. CDR3: CAWILKGQGFSALHF. DNA of the CDR3: TGTGCCTGGATATTAAAGGGACAGGGGTTTTCGGCCCTCCACTTT.